This T cell receptor (beta chain) was retrieved from a study of T-cell memory formation after mild COVID-19. Study as a whole: Largely donor-specific TCR clusters were found.

Employing constant-segment primers, 5'RACE generated TCR alpha and TCR beta cDNA libraries bearing sample barcodes and UMIs. TCRdb redid the calling of the 5' RACE reads with MiXCR, one entry per CDR3 protein. The sample holds under 200,000 distinct CDR3 sequences, roughly 11% seen once. Findings and caveats of the study: CD4+ bias marked clones expanding day 15 to 37, unlike balanced contracting clones. A subset of responding clones appeared in pre-infection memory, suggesting cross-reactive memory joined.

V was trimmed by 3 bases and J by 4 bases, leaving 3 bases between them. This CDR3 is 11 amino acids long. Concerning this clonotype: Its specificity is unknown.

The sequence was obtained from a man between 18 and 29 years old who had mild COVID-19 (a few samples of this study predate the infection). Cell type and time point are not known. The chain employs TRBV12-3 or TRBV12-4 and TRBJ1-2; D is uncertain. Sample: PBMCs or a T cell subset sorted from them (not recorded which). The CDR3 nucleotides read TGTGCCAGCAGTTTGGCCTATGGCTACACCTTC. Translated, it gives CASSLAYGYTF.